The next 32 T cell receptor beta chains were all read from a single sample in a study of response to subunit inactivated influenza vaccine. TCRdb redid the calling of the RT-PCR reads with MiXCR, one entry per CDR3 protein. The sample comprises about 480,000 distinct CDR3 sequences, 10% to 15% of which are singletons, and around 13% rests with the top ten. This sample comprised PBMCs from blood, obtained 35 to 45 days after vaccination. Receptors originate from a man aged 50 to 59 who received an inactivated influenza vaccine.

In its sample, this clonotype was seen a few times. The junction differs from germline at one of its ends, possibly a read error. The CDR3 loop is CASSLNLHNEQFF. Written as DNA, the CDR3 is TGTGCTAGCAGCTTAAATCTGCACAATGAGCAGTTCTTC. This sequence joins TRBV7-7 and TRBJ2-1; D call uncertain. The CDR3 has 13 residues. Germline CDR1 SSHAT, CDR2 FNYEAQ (reference sequence).

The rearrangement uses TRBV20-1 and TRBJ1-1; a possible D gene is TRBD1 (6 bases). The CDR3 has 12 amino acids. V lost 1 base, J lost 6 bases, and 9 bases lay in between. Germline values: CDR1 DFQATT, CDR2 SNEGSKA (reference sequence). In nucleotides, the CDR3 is TGCAGTGCTAGAGGGGGGCCGTCTGAAGCTTTCTTT. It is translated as CSARGGPSEAFF.

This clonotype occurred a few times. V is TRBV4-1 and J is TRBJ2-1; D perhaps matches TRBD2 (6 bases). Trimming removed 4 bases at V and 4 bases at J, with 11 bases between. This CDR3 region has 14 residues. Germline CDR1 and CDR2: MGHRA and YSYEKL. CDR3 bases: TGCGCCAGCAGCCGGGACTTCTCTTACAATGAGCAGTTCTTC. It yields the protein CASSRDFSYNEQFF.

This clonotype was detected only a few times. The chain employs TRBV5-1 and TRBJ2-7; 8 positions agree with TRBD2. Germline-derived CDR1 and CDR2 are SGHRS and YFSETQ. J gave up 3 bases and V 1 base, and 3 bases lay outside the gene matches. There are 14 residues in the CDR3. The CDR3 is CASSLTGGNYEQYF. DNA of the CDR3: TGCGCCAGCAGCTTGACGGGGGGGAACTACGAGCAGTACTTC. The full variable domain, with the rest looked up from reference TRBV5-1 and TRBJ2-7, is KAGVTQTPRYLIKTRGQQVTLSCSPISGHRSVSWYQQTPGQGLQFLFEYFSETQRNKGNFPGRFSGRQFSNSRSEMNVSTLELGDSALYLCASSLTGGNYEQYFGPGTRLTVT.

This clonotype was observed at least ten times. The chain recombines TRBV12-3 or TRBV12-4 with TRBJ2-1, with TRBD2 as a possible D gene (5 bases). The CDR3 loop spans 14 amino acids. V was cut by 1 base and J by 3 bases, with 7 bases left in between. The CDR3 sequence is CASSLGGFYNEQFF. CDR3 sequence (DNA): TGTGCCAGCAGTTTAGGAGGGTTCTACAATGAGCAGTTCTTC.

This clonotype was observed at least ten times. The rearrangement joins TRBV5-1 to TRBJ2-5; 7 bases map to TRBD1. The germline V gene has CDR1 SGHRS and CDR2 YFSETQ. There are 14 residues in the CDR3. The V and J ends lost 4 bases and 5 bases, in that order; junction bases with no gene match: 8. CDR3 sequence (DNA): TGCGCCAGCAGCGCTACAGGGGTGGCTGAGACCCAGTACTTC. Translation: CASSATGVAETQYF.

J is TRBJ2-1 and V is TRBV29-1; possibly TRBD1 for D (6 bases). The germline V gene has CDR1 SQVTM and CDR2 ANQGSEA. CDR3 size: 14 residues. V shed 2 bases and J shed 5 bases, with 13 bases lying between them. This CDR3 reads CSVERRGRDNEQFF. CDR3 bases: TGCAGCGTTGAACGCAGGGGTAGGGACAATGAGCAGTTCTTC.

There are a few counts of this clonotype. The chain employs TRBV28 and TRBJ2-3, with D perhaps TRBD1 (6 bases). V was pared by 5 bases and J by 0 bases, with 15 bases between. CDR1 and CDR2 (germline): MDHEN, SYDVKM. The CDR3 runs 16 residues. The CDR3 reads CASSVPDSQSTDTQYF. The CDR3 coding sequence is TGTGCCAGCAGTGTCCCGGACAGTCAGAGCACAGATACGCAGTATTTT.

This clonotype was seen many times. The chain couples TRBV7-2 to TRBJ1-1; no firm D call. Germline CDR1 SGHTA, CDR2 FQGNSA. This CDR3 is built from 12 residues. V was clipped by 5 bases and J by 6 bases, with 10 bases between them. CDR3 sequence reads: CASSQVFPEAFF. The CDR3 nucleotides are TGTGCCAGCAGCCAAGTTTTCCCTGAAGCTTTCTTT.

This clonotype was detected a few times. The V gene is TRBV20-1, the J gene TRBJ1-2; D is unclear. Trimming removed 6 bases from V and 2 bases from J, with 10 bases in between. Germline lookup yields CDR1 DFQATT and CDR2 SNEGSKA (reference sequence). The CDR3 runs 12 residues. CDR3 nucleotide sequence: TGCAGTGCGCATGGACGGAACTATGGCTACACCTTC. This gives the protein CSAHGRNYGYTF.

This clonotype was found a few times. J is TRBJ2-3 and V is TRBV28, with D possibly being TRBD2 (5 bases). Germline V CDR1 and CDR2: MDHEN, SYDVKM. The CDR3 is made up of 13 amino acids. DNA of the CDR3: TGTGGGAGCGGAATGCCGCCATTTGATACGCAGTATTTT. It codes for CGSGMPPFDTQYF. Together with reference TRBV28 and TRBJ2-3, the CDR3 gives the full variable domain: DVKVTQSSRYLVKRTGEKVFLECVQDMDHENMFWYRQDPGLGLRLIYFSYDVKMKEKGDIPEGYSVSREKKERFSLILESASTNQTSMYLCGSGMPPFDTQYFGPGTRLTVL.

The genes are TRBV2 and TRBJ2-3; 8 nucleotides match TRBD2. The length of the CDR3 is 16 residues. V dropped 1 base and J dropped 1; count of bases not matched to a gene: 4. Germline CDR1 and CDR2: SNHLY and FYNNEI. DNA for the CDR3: TGTGCCAGCAGTGAAGATGTGGGACTAGGCACAGATACGCAGTATTTT. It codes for CASSEDVGLGTDTQYF.

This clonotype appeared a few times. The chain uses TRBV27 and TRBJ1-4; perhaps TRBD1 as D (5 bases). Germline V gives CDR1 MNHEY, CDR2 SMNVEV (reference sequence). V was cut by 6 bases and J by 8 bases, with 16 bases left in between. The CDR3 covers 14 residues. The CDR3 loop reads CASRPGPISEKLFF. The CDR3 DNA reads TGTGCCAGCAGACCGGGACCCATATCCGAAAAACTGTTTTTT.

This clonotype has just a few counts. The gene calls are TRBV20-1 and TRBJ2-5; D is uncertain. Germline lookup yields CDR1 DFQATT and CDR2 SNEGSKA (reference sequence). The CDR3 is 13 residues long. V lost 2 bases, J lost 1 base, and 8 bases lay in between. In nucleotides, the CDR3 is TGCAGTGCTAGAAGACTTTTCCAAGAGACCCAGTACTTC. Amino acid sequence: CSARRLFQETQYF.

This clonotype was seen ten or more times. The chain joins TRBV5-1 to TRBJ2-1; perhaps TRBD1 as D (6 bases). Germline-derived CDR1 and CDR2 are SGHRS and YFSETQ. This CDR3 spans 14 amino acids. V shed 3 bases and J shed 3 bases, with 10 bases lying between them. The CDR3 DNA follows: TGCGCCAGCAGCTCCCAGGGGATCTACAATGAGCAGTTCTTC. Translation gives CASSSQGIYNEQFF.

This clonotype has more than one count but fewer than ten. CDR3 loop: CSVEYVLGEGLYEQFF. The CDR3 DNA reads as TGCAGCGTTGAATATGTGTTGGGGGAGGGCCTTTATGAGCAGTTCTTC. This chain joins TRBV29-1 and TRBJ2-1, with TRBD2 identical over 7 bases. In germline, CDR1 is SQVTM, CDR2 ANQGSEA. This CDR3 has 16 residues. The V and J ends lost 2 bases and 8 bases, in that order; junction bases with no gene match: 15.

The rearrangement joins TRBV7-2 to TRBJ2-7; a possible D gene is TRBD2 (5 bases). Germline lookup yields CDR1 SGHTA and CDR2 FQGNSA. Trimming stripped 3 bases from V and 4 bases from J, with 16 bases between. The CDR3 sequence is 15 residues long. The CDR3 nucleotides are TGTGCCAGCAGCTTCACTAGGGAACCCTATTACGAGCAGTACTTC. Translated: CASSFTREPYYEQYF.

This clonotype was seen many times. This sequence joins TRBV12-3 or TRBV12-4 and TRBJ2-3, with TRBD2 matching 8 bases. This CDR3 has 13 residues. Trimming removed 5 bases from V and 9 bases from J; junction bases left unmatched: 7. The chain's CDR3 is CASSSGSPPTQYF. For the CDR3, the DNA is TGTGCCAGCAGTAGCGGGAGCCCCCCGACGCAGTATTTT.

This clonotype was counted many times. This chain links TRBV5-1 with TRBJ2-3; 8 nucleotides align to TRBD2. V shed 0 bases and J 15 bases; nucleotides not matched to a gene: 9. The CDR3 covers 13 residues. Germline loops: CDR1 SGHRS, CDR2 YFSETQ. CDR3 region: CASSLAGRSGGYF. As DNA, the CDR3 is TGCGCCAGCAGCTTGGCCGGAAGAAGCGGGGGCTATTTT.

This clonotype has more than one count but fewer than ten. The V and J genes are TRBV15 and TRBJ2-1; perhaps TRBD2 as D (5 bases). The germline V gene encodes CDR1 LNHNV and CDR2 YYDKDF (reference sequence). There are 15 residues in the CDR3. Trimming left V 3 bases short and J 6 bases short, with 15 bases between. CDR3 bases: TGTGCCACCAGCAGGAGGGTTGGTCTGAGCAATGAGCAGTTCTTC. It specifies CATSRRVGLSNEQFF.

The CDR3 DNA reads TGCAGTGCTAGAGACGCGAGAAGACTGAGCACAGATACGCAGTATTTT. Protein sequence: CSARDARRLSTDTQYF. The chain joins TRBV20-1 to TRBJ2-3, with D hard to call. V was cut by 0 bases and J by 0 bases, with 13 bases left in between. There are 16 residues in the CDR3. Germline V gives CDR1 DFQATT, CDR2 SNEGSKA (reference sequence).

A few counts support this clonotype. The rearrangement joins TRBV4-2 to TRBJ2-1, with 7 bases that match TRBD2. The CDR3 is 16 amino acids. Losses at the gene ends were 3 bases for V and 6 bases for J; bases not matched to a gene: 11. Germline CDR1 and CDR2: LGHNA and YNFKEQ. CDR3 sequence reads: CASSQAQRGISNEQFF. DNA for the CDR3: TGTGCCAGCAGCCAGGCCCAGCGGGGTATCTCCAATGAGCAGTTCTTC.

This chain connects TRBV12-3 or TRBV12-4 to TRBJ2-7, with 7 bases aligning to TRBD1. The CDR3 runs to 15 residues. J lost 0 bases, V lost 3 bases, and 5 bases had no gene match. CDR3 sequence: CASSFRGTDSYEQYF. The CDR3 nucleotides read TGTGCCAGCAGTTTTAGAGGGACAGACTCCTACGAGCAGTACTTC.

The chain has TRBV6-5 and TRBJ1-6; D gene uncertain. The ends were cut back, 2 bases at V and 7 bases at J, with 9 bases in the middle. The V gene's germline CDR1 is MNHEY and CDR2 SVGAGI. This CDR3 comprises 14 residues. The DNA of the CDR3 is TGTGCCAGCAGTTACCTCCAAGTAAATTCACCCCTCCACTTT. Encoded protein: CASSYLQVNSPLHF.

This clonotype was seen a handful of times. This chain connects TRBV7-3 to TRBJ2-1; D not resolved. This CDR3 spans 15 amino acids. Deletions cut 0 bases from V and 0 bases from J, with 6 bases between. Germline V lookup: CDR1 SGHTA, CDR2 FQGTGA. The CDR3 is CASSLTRSSYNEQFF. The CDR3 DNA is TGTGCCAGCAGCTTAACAAGGAGCTCCTACAATGAGCAGTTCTTC.

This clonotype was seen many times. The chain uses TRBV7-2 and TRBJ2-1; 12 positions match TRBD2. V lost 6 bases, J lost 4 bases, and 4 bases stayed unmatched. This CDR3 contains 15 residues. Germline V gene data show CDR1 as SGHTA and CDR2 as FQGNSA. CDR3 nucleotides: TGTGCCAGCAGTCTAGCGGGGGGGGAATACAATGAGCAGTTCTTC. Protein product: CASSLAGGEYNEQFF.

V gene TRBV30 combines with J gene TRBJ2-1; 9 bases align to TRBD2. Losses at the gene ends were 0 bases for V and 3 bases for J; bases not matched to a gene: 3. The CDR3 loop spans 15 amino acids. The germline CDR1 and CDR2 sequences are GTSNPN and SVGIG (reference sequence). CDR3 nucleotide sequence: TGTGCCTGGAGTGTAGCGGGGGGAATCTACAATGAGCAGTTCTTC. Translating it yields CAWSVAGGIYNEQFF. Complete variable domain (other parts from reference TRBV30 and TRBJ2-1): SQTIHQWPATLVQPVGSPLSLECTVEGTSNPNLYWYRQAAGRGLQLLFYSVGIGQISSEVPQNLSASRPQDRQFILSSKKLLLSDSGFYLCAWSVAGGIYNEQFFGPGTRLTVL.

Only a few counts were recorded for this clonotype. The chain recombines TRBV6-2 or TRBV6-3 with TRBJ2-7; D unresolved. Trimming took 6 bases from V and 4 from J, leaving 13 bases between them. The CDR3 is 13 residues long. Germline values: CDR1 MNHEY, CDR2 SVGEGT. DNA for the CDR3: TGTGCCAGCAGACTTATGGAAAAATACGAGCAGTACTTC. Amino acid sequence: CASRLMEKYEQYF.

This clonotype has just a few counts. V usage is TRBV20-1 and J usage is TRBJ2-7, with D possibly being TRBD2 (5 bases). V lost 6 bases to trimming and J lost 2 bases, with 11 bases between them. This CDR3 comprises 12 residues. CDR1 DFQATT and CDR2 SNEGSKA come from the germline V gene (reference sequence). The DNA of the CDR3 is TGCAGTGCCCCGGGATCGCCCTACGAGCAGTACTTC. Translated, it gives CSAPGSPYEQYF.

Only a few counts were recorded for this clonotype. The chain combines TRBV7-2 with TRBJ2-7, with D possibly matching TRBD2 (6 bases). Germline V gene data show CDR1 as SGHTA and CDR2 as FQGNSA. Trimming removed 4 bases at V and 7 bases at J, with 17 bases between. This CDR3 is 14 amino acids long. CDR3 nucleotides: TGTGCCAGCAGCTCAGGAGTCTACGGGGGTGAGCAGTACTTC. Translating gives CASSSGVYGGEQYF.

The CDR3 DNA reads TGTGCCAGCAGCGTCTCCCCTTCCTACAATGAGCAGTTCTTC. It specifies CASSVSPSYNEQFF. This chain joins TRBV9 and TRBJ2-1; D is undetermined. The CDR3 totals 14 residues. With 2 bases removed from V and 1 base from J, the gap between germline ends came to 7 bases. CDR1 and CDR2 (germline): SGDLS, YYNGEE.

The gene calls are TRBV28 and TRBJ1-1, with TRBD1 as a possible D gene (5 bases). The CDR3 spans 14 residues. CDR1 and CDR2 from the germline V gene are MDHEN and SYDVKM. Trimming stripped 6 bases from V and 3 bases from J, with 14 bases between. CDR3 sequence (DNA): TGTGCCAGCAGCCCTGGGGGGGAGGACACTGAAGCTTTCTTT. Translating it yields CASSPGGEDTEAFF.